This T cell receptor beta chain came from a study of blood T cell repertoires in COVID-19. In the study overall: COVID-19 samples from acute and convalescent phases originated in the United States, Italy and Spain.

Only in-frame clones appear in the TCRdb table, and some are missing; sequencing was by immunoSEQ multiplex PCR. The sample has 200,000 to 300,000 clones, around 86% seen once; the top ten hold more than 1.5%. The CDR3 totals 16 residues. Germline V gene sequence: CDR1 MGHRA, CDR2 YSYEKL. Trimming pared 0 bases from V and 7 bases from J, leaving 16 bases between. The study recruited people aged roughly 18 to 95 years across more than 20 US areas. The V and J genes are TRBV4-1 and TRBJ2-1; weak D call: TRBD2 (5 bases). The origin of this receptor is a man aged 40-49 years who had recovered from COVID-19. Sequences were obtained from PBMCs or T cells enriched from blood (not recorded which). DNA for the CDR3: TGCGCCAGCAGCCAAGATGGACTGGCCCGGTCGAATGAGCAGTTCTTC. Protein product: CASSQDGLARSNEQFF.